This T cell receptor beta chain was profiled in a study of blood T cell repertoires in COVID-19. In the study overall: COVID-19 samples from acute and convalescent phases originated in the United States, Italy and Spain. In each case, the material was cDNA or gDNA derived from T cells, B-cell-depleted T cells, or PBMCs.

The table came from immunoSEQ multiplex PCR; TCRdb's copy has only in-frame clones and leaves some out. The sample gives approximately 140,000 clones, roughly 76% of which show up once; around 13% is in the top ten. In germline, CDR1 is LGHNA, CDR2 YSLEER. This CDR3 comprises 14 residues. Trimming removed 0 bases from V and 7 bases from J, with 7 bases in between. The TCR originated in an elderly man with acute or convalescent COVID-19. V usage is TRBV4-3 and J usage is TRBJ1-6, with D unclear. Sequenced: peripheral blood. The CDR3 nucleotides read TGCGCCAGCAGCCAAGATCTCGGGAATTCACCCCTCCACTTT. Translating it yields CASSQDLGNSPLHF.